The subject of this entry is one T cell receptor (beta chain). The data were obtained in a study of blood T cell repertoires in COVID-19. Study background: Sites in the United States, Italy and Spain provided acute and convalescent COVID-19 samples. T cells, B-cell-depleted T cells, or PBMCs provided the cDNA or gDNA that served as material.

In the original workflow: For nucleated cells, counts were estimated from reference gene primer amplification. Profiled with immunoSEQ multiplex PCR; TCRdb holds only in-frame clones, not every one. That table gives V, J and clone size, and the DNA gave D and trimming. Of tens of thousands of clones detected, about four fifths appear once; the ten largest clones hold around 6%. Germline V CDR1 and CDR2: MNHNS, SASEGT. V shed 3 bases, J shed 0 bases, and the junction held 4 bases outside the gene matches. CDR3 size: 15 residues. The genes are TRBV6-1 and TRBJ2-7; TRBD2 aligns across 8 bases. The sequence came from a woman aged 45-59 years with active or convalescent COVID-19. Sequenced input: peripheral blood. In DNA form, the CDR3 reads TGTGCCAGCAGTGAGAGCGGGGGAGACTCCTACGAGCAGTACTTC. The encoded protein is CASSESGGDSYEQYF.